The 18 T cell receptor beta chains in this list originate from one sample, sequenced in a study of identifying expanded T cells in peripheral blood. Profiled with immunoSEQ multiplex PCR; TCRdb holds only in-frame clones, not every one. The sample lists over 85,000 clones; 80% to 90% were seen once. Input material: blood. Receptor source: a person aged 18 to 70 in good health.

The V and J genes are TRBV6-1 and TRBJ1-5; tentative D call: TRBD1 (6 bases). This CDR3 spans 15 amino acids. Germline CDR1 is MNHNS and CDR2 is SASEGT. Trimming stripped 0 bases from V and 3 bases from J, with 9 bases between. The CDR3 bases are TGTGCCAGCAGTGAAGCCGGACAGACCAATCAGCCCCAGCATTTT. Translating it yields CASSEAGQTNQPQHF.

This clone was seen once. The genes are TRBV4-3 and TRBJ2-2, with TRBD2 matching 8 bases. The CDR3 runs to 15 residues. V trimming: 2 bases; J trimming: 13 bases; junction bases outside the gene matches: 12. Germline V CDR1 and CDR2: LGHNA, YSLEER. The CDR3 reads CASSQSRGVLVGLFF. The CDR3 nucleotides read TGCGCCAGCAGCCAATCGCGGGGGGTGCTAGTTGGGCTGTTTTTT.

The chain links TRBV7-9 to TRBJ1-5; no firm D call. Germline V gene sequence: CDR1 SEHNR, CDR2 FQNEAQ (reference sequence). This CDR3 has 14 amino acids. Trimming shortened V by 6 bases and J by 3 bases, and 12 bases separated the two germline ends. The CDR3 loop reads CASSREENNQPQHF. CDR3 nucleotides: TGTGCCAGCAGTCGCGAGGAGAACAATCAGCCCCAGCATTTT.

This clone was observed a handful of times. The genes are TRBV29-1 and TRBJ1-1, with TRBD1 as a possible D gene (5 bases). Germline CDR1 is SQVTM and CDR2 is ANQGSEA. Trimming removed 3 bases at V and 10 bases at J, with 12 bases between. This CDR3 region has 11 residues. The CDR3 nucleotides read TGCAGCGTTGACCGGGGCGGTGGAGCTTTCTTT. Protein product: CSVDRGGGAFF.

The chain has TRBV6-5 and TRBJ1-1, with TRBD1 as a possible D gene (6 bases). The CDR3 has 13 residues. With 6 bases removed from V and 6 bases from J, the gap between germline ends came to 14 bases. Germline CDR1 reads MNHEY; CDR2 reads SVGAGI. CDR3 sequence: CASSRVGTPEAFF. The CDR3 DNA is TGTGCCAGCAGCCGAGTGGGGACACCTGAAGCTTTCTTT.

The chain employs TRBV5-1 and TRBJ2-3; D remains unclear. V was cut by 2 bases and J by 8 bases, with 15 bases left in between. This CDR3 contains 14 residues. Germline CDR1 SGHRS, CDR2 YFSETQ. The CDR3 loop reads CASSLGRVAGTQYF. Written as DNA, the CDR3 is TGCGCCAGCAGCTTAGGTAGGGTGGCAGGTACGCAGTATTTT. The variable domain in full, completed from reference TRBV5-1 and TRBJ2-3, reads KAGVTQTPRYLIKTRGQQVTLSCSPISGHRSVSWYQQTPGQGLQFLFEYFSETQRNKGNFPGRFSGRQFSNSRSEMNVSTLELGDSALYLCASSLGRVAGTQYFGPGTRLTVL.

The V gene is TRBV11-2, the J gene TRBJ1-2, with TRBD1 matching 8 bases. In germline, CDR1 is SGHAT, CDR2 FQNNGV. The CDR3 sequence is 16 residues long. V shed 3 bases and J 0 bases; nucleotides not matched to a gene: 6. CDR3 coding DNA: TGTGCCAGCAGCTTGGCCGGGACAGGAGCTAACTATGGCTACACCTTC. Amino acids: CASSLAGTGANYGYTF.

As to this clone: The junction departs from the called germline gene at one end, perhaps through a read error. The genes are TRBV7-9 and TRBJ2-5; D uncertain. The CDR3 is 13 amino acids. The germline V gene has CDR1 SEHNR and CDR2 FQNEAQ (reference sequence). CDR3 residues: CASSFRPQGTQYF. The CDR3 nucleotides are TGTGCCAGCAGCTTTCGACCGCAAGGGACCCAGTACTTC.

The rearrangement links TRBV11-3 to TRBJ1-3, with D maybe TRBD1 (5 bases). CDR3 length equals 18 residues. Germline V gives CDR1 SGHNT, CDR2 YENEEA. Deletions cut 1 base from V and 0 bases from J, with 16 bases between. The DNA of the CDR3 is TGTGCCAGCAGCTTAGGCCTTTGGACACCTAGCTCTGGAAACACCATATATTTT. This gives the protein CASSLGLWTPSSGNTIYF.

The chain couples TRBV6-1 to TRBJ2-1; 7 nucleotides agree with TRBD2. V lost 7 bases to trimming and J lost 4 bases; unmatched junction nucleotides: 4. This CDR3 has 13 residues. From germline, CDR1 is MNHNS and CDR2 SASEGT. CDR3 sequence reads: CASNLAEYNEQFF. For the CDR3, the DNA is TGTGCCAGCAACCTAGCGGAGTACAATGAGCAGTTCTTC.

The chain carries TRBV4-1 and TRBJ1-1; D call uncertain. V lost 2 bases to trimming and J lost 8 bases, with 12 bases between them. The V gene's germline CDR1 is MGHRA and CDR2 YSYEKL. This CDR3 has 13 residues. CDR3: CASSQPDGLEAFF. The CDR3 nucleotides read TGCGCCAGCAGCCAACCGGACGGGCTCGAAGCTTTCTTT.

The rearrangement joins TRBV6-5 to TRBJ1-1; no clear D. The germline gives CDR1 MNHEY, CDR2 SVGAGI. Trimming pared 5 bases from V and 5 bases from J, leaving 6 bases between. The CDR3 is 11 amino acids. This chain's CDR3 is CASSAVTEAFF. DNA of the CDR3: TGTGCCAGCAGTGCGGTAACTGAAGCTTTCTTT.

This clone is a singleton in its sample. V is TRBV11-3 and J is TRBJ2-5, with a possible D match to TRBD1 (5 bases). From germline, CDR1 is SGHNT and CDR2 YENEEA. This CDR3 region has 14 residues. V lost 5 bases and J lost 3, with 13 bases in between. CDR3 in amino acids: CASSHPGKEETQYF. For the CDR3, the DNA is TGTGCCAGCAGCCATCCAGGGAAGGAAGAGACCCAGTACTTC.

V gene TRBV2 combines with J gene TRBJ2-5; no clear D. This CDR3 is built from 14 residues. Per the germline V gene, CDR1 is SNHLY and CDR2 is FYNNEI. V lost 6 bases, J lost 0 bases, and 11 bases lay in between. CDR3 DNA: TGTGCCAGCAGGAGCACTGAGTACCAAGAGACCCAGTACTTC. It specifies CASRSTEYQETQYF.

The CDR3 loop reads CASRDSSGNIQYF. CDR3 bases: TGTGCCAGCCGAGACTCCTCCGGGAACATTCAGTACTTC. V usage is TRBV19 and J usage is TRBJ2-4; D not certain. V was pared by 9 bases and J by 7 bases, with 16 bases between. The CDR3 sequence is 13 residues long. Germline lookup yields CDR1 LNHDA and CDR2 SQIVND (reference sequence).

This rearrangement joins TRBV9 to TRBJ1-2; D ambiguous. V was shortened by 1 base and J by 2 bases, with 3 bases between the two germline ends. The CDR3 sequence is 12 residues long. Germline values: CDR1 SGDLS, CDR2 YYNGEE. CDR3 sequence (DNA): TGTGCCAGCAGCGTATTCAACTATGGCTACACCTTC. Translating it yields CASSVFNYGYTF.

The chain recombines TRBV9 with TRBJ1-1; possible D gene TRBD1, 5 bases. V lost 4 bases to trimming and J lost 4 bases, with 17 bases between them. Germline-derived CDR1 and CDR2 are SGDLS and YYNGEE. There are 15 residues in the CDR3. The chain's CDR3 is CASSPERGVGTEAFF. In DNA, the CDR3 is TGTGCCAGCAGCCCGGAAAGGGGAGTCGGCACTGAAGCTTTCTTT.

This sequence joins TRBV7-8 and TRBJ2-1, with D perhaps assigned TRBD1 or TRBD2 (5 bases each). The CDR3 length is 17 residues. The germline gives CDR1 SGHVS, CDR2 FQNEAQ. V lost 0 bases to trimming and J lost 1 base, with 13 bases between them. The CDR3 is CASSLALRGRSYNEQFF. The CDR3 coding sequence is TGTGCCAGCAGCTTAGCGCTTCGGGGACGGTCCTACAATGAGCAGTTCTTC.